Shown below are 21 T cell receptor beta chains from a single sample sequenced in a study of cytomegalovirus exposure and HLA in healthy donors. Primers: 60 Vbeta forward and 13 Jbeta reverse. Profiled with immunoSEQ multiplex PCR; TCRdb holds only in-frame clones, not every one. Of roughly 230,000 clones in the sample, roughly 91% were seen once. The sequencing input was PBMCs. The receptors were gathered from a girl between 2 and 10 years old in good health and CMV-seronegative.

CDR3: CASSDRGLANTGELFF. CDR3 nucleotides: TGTGCCAGCAGTGACCGAGGGCTGGCGAACACCGGGGAGCTGTTTTTT. The chain employs TRBV6-1 and TRBJ2-2; TRBD2 might be the D (5 bases). The CDR3 has 16 amino acids. Germline CDR1 reads MNHNS; CDR2 reads SASEGT. The germline V and J ends were trimmed by 3 bases and 0 bases, with 11 bases remaining between them.

V and J are TRBV10-3 and TRBJ2-7, with 8 bases that match TRBD2. CDR3 length: 16 residues. J lost 3 bases, V lost 3 bases, and 10 bases had no gene match. Looked up from germline, CDR1 is ENHRY and CDR2 is SYGVKD. The CDR3 region has the DNA TGTGCCATCAGTGACCCTTTGCGGGAGGCCTTCTACGAGCAGTACTTC. This codes for CAISDPLREAFYEQYF.

This chain's CDR3 is CASSFGSRQGYEQYF. CDR3 DNA: TGTGCCAGCAGCTTCGGGTCCCGGCAGGGGTACGAGCAGTACTTC. J is TRBJ2-7 and V is TRBV11-2, with D perhaps TRBD1 (6 bases). Trimming took off 3 bases at V and 4 bases at J, with 16 bases between the two ends. CDR3 size: 15 residues. Germline lookup yields CDR1 SGHAT and CDR2 FQNNGV.

The chain employs TRBV5-4 and TRBJ2-5; 8 nucleotides agree with TRBD2. The tail of the sequence fits TRBJ2-7 better, so the J call may be wrong. The germline gives CDR1 SGHNT, CDR2 YYREEE (reference sequence). The CDR3 totals 14 residues. The CDR3 DNA sequence: TGTGCCAGCAGCTTCTGGACTAGCACCTACGAGCAGTACTTC. Its translation: CASSFWTSTYEQYF.

This clone was found once. This sample includes further DNA sequences coding for the same CDR3. The V call is TRBV30, the J call TRBJ1-3, with D uncertain. The germline V gene encodes CDR1 GTSNPN and CDR2 SVGIG (reference sequence). The V and J ends lost 2 bases and 3 bases respectively, with 2 bases between them. The CDR3 has 11 amino acids. CDR3 sequence reads: CAWSRGNTIYF. CDR3 nucleotide sequence: TGTGCCTGGAGTCGTGGAAACACCATATATTTT.

This clone was detected once. This chain joins TRBV5-1 and TRBJ2-7; a possible D gene is TRBD2 (5 bases). CDR1 is SGHRS, CDR2 YFSETQ, per germline. The CDR3 consists of 15 residues. V lost 0 bases and J 4 bases, leaving 14 bases between the germline ends. The CDR3 sequence: CASSLVPGEAYEQYF. The CDR3 DNA reads as TGCGCCAGCAGCTTGGTGCCCGGGGAAGCTTACGAGCAGTACTTC. The complete variable domain, with remaining parts taken from reference TRBV5-1 and TRBJ2-7, reads KAGVTQTPRYLIKTRGQQVTLSCSPISGHRSVSWYQQTPGQGLQFLFEYFSETQRNKGNFPGRFSGRQFSNSRSEMNVSTLELGDSALYLCASSLVPGEAYEQYFGPGTRLTVT.

The count of this clone is one. The chain employs TRBV5-8 and TRBJ1-2; the D is unclear. V was trimmed by 3 bases and J by 4 bases, leaving 4 bases between them. This CDR3 has 11 residues. The germline V gene has CDR1 SGHTS and CDR2 YDEGEE. CDR3 bases: TGTGCCAGCAGCTCCTCCTATGGCTACACCTTC. Protein: CASSSSYGYTF.

The CDR3 spells CASLGASGGANEQFF. CDR3 nucleotides: TGTGCCAGCCTCGGGGCTAGCGGGGGGGCCAATGAGCAGTTCTTC. The chain is built from TRBV2 and TRBJ2-1; 12 bases line up with TRBD2. The CDR3 runs to 15 residues. Germline CDR1 and CDR2: SNHLY and FYNNEI. J lost 6 bases, V lost 8 bases, and 8 bases had no gene match.

This chain links TRBV27 with TRBJ1-6; 9 positions agree with TRBD1. In germline, CDR1 is MNHEY, CDR2 SMNVEV (reference sequence). V was pared by 5 bases and J by 6 bases, with 5 bases of the junction left unmatched. There are 15 residues in the CDR3. For the CDR3, the DNA is TGTGCCAGCAGTAACGGACAGGGGATTAATTCACCCCTCCACTTT. It codes for CASSNGQGINSPLHF.

This clone was observed a single time. The chain has TRBV15 and TRBJ1-5; 9 bases are a match to TRBD1. The J segment lost 4 bases and the V segment lost 5 bases, leaving 6 bases of the junction unmatched. Germline V gene sequence: CDR1 LNHNV, CDR2 YYDKDF (reference sequence). This CDR3 has 15 amino acids. In nucleotides, the CDR3 is TGTGCCACCAGCGGAAGGACAGGGGAGAATCAGCCCCAGCATTTT. This encodes CATSGRTGENQPQHF.

This chain links TRBV6-5 with TRBJ2-3, with D perhaps TRBD2 (7 bases). Germline CDR1 reads MNHEY; CDR2 reads SVGAGI. The V gene lost 2 bases and the J gene lost 1 base, with 13 bases spanning the gap. The CDR3 sequence is 16 residues long. The CDR3: CASSYRGAGGTDTQYF. The CDR3 DNA follows: TGTGCCAGCAGTTACCGGGGGGCTGGGGGCACAGATACGCAGTATTTT.

This sequence joins TRBV6-1 and TRBJ2-1; D possibly corresponds to TRBD1 (5 bases). This CDR3 region has 15 residues. Trimming stripped 6 bases from V and 4 bases from J, with 16 bases between. Germline lookup yields CDR1 MNHNS and CDR2 SASEGT. CDR3 coding DNA: TGTGCCAGCAGAGGGGCGGACCCTTCTTACAATGAGCAGTTCTTC. It yields the protein CASRGADPSYNEQFF.

The CDR3 nucleotides are TGCAGCGTTGCACAGGGCTTCTACGAGCAGTACTTC. This gives the protein CSVAQGFYEQYF. The chain combines TRBV29-1 with TRBJ2-7, with D possibly matching TRBD1 (6 bases). Germline CDR1 reads SQVTM; CDR2 reads ANQGSEA. Trimming removed 4 bases at V and 3 bases at J, with 10 bases between. The CDR3 consists of 12 residues.

V is TRBV6-5 and J is TRBJ2-7, with 11 bases that match TRBD2. This CDR3 region has 13 residues. Germline CDR1 reads MNHEY; CDR2 reads SVGAGI. Trimming at V came to 8 bases and at J to 0 bases, leaving 0 bases not matched to a gene. CDR3 sequence reads: CASGTSGSYEQYF. The CDR3 bases are TGTGCCAGCGGGACTAGCGGCTCCTACGAGCAGTACTTC.

The V and J genes are TRBV5-4 and TRBJ2-3; D may be TRBD2 (5 bases). The CDR3 covers 16 residues. Between the trimmed V and J ends, which lost 0 bases and 4 bases, there was a span of 15 bases. The germline gives CDR1 SGHNT, CDR2 YYREEE (reference sequence). The CDR3: CASSLAGLGSADTQYF. As DNA, the CDR3 is TGTGCCAGCAGCTTGGCCGGGCTAGGGAGCGCAGATACGCAGTATTTT.

The chain combines TRBV11-1 with TRBJ2-6, with 7 positions matching TRBD1. CDR3 size: 19 residues. V was pared by 4 bases and J by 2 bases, with 14 bases of the junction left unmatched. Germline CDR1 is SGHAT and CDR2 is FQDESV (reference sequence). CDR3 sequence reads: CASSSIGSQGLAGANVLTF. The CDR3 DNA sequence: TGTGCCAGCAGCTCGATAGGGTCACAGGGGCTGGCTGGGGCCAACGTCCTGACTTTC.

The rearrangement links TRBV9 to TRBJ1-3; D is unclear. The CDR3 totals 14 residues. Germline loops: CDR1 SGDLS, CDR2 YYNGEE. Deletions cut 1 base from V and 1 base from J, with 6 bases between. CDR3 in amino acids: CASSVSGSGNTIYF. CDR3 DNA: TGTGCCAGCAGCGTATCAGGATCTGGAAACACCATATATTTT.

The chain employs TRBV4-1 and TRBJ1-5; TRBD1 aligns across 8 bases. The CDR3 covers 14 residues. J was trimmed by 5 bases and V by 1 base; bases with no gene match: 1. Germline V gene data show CDR1 as MGHRA and CDR2 as YSYEKL. As DNA, the CDR3 is TGCGCCAGCAGCCAAGCAGGGGGCTATCAGCCCCAGCATTTT. Translated: CASSQAGGYQPQHF.

The chain uses TRBV9 and TRBJ1-3; D is possibly TRBD1 (5 bases). Trimming stripped 3 bases from V and 0 bases from J, with 19 bases between. Germline V gene lookup returns CDR1 SGDLS and CDR2 YYNGEE. This CDR3 is built from 18 residues. CDR3 sequence: CASSDETEGPLSGNTIYF. The CDR3 DNA reads TGTGCCAGCAGCGATGAGACAGAAGGGCCTCTCTCTGGAAACACCATATATTTT.

A word on this clone: Its ends do not fully match the called genes, so a read error is possible. The genes are TRBV5-1 and TRBJ1-2, with D possibly being TRBD1 (5 bases). Germline V gives CDR1 SGHRS, CDR2 YFSETQ. CDR3 size: 14 residues. The DNA for the CDR3 is TGCGCCGGCAGCGACCGACAGAATAACTATGGCTACACCTTC. Translating gives CAGSDRQNNYGYTF.

The J gene is TRBJ1-1, the V gene TRBV27, with D unresolved. CDR1 is MNHEY, CDR2 SMNVEV, per germline (reference sequence). Trimming took 3 bases from V and 0 from J, leaving 8 bases between them. The CDR3 is 14 residues long. As DNA, the CDR3 is TGTGCCAGCAGTTTTTCTATGGTGAACACTGAAGCTTTCTTT. This translates into CASSFSMVNTEAFF.